This T cell receptor beta chain was sequenced during a study of blood T cell repertoires in COVID-19. Study background: Some COVID-19 samples were acute and others convalescent; all came from the United States, Italy and Spain.

Germline V gene sequence: CDR1 MNHNY, CDR2 SVGAGI (reference sequence). Trimming took 7 bases from V and 5 from J, leaving 11 bases between them. The length of the CDR3 is 13 residues. Clones were sequenced by immunoSEQ multiplex PCR, and TCRdb holds only the in-frame ones, with some missing. The profile covers under 50,000 clones, with over 70% appearing a single time and less than 1.5% taken by the ten largest. This clone has just a few counts. Material: peripheral blood. The chain joins TRBV6-6 to TRBJ1-4; D not certain. This clonotype was sampled from a woman between 40 and 50 years old with acute or convalescent COVID-19. CDR3: CASTARENEKLFF. The CDR3 DNA sequence: TGTGCCAGCACTGCGAGGGAGAATGAAAAACTGTTTTTT.